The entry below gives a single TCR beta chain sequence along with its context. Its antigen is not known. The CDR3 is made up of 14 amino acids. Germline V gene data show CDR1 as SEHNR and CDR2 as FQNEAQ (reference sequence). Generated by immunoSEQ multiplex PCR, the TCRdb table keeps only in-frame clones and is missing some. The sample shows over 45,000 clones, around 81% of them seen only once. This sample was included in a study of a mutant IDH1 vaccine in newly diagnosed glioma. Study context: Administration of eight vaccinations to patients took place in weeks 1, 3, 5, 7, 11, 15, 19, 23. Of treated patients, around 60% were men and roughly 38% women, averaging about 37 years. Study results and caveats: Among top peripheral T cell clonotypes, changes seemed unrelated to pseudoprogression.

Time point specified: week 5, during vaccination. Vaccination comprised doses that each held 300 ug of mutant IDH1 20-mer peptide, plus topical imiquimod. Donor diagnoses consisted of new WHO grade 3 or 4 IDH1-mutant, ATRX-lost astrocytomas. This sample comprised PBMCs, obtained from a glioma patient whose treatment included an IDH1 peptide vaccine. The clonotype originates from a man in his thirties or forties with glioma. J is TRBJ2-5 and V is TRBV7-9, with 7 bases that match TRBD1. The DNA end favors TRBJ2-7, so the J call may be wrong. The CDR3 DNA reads TGTGCCAGCAGCGCCTACGGGACAGAATACGAGCAGTACTTC. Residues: CASSAYGTEYEQYF.